What follows describes a single T cell receptor (beta chain). The data were produced by immunoSEQ multiplex PCR, yet TCRdb's version contains in-frame clones alone and is incomplete. The sample lists roughly 14,000 clones, roughly 84% occurring once. This sample is part of a study of T cell changes during pregnancy in multiple sclerosis. The sample consisted of CD8+ T cells from peripheral blood mononuclear cells, taken after pregnancy. The sequence came from a female donor in good health, enrolled as a control in a pregnancy study.

The CDR3: CAISELPDRGPYNEQFF. The CDR3 DNA is TGTGCCATCAGTGAGTTGCCCGACAGGGGACCATACAATGAGCAGTTCTTC. This chain connects TRBV10-3 to TRBJ2-1; 8 bases are a match to TRBD1. The CDR3 covers 17 residues. With V trimmed by 1 base and J by 4 bases, 9 bases remained unmatched. Germline CDR1 ENHRY, CDR2 SYGVKD.